This entry lists 27 T cell receptor beta chains sequenced from one sample in a study of shared clonotypes between healthy human individuals. Sequencing used immunoSEQ multiplex PCR; TCRdb keeps in-frame clones, though not all of them. Of approximately 1.4 million clones detected, approximately 98% appear once; the ten largest clones hold approximately 0.44%. The sample comprised naive CD4+ T cells sorted from blood. Documented subset: CD45RA+ positively selected. Source of these receptors: a man aged 30-40 years in good health.

The genes are TRBV5-1 and TRBJ1-1; D remains ambiguous. Trimming took off 1 base at V and 1 base at J, with 5 bases between the two ends. The CDR3 totals 13 residues. Germline assignment: CDR1 SGHRS and CDR2 YFSETQ. The CDR3: CASSLKRNTEAFF. The CDR3 DNA follows: TGCGCCAGCAGCTTGAAGCGGAACACTGAAGCTTTCTTT. Full variable domain (missing parts from reference TRBV5-1 and TRBJ1-1): KAGVTQTPRYLIKTRGQQVTLSCSPISGHRSVSWYQQTPGQGLQFLFEYFSETQRNKGNFPGRFSGRQFSNSRSEMNVSTLELGDSALYLCASSLKRNTEAFFGQGTRLTVV.

For this clone: An end of the junction does not agree with germline; a read error may underlie this. In the same sample, other DNA sequences code for this CDR3. This CDR3 is CASSLGTSGNTIYF. DNA for the CDR3: TGTGCTAGCAGCTTAGGGACCTCTGGAAACACCATATATTTT. The J gene is TRBJ1-3, the V gene TRBV7-7; a weak D match, TRBD1 (5 bases). The CDR3 has 14 residues. CDR1 and CDR2 from the germline V gene are SSHAT and FNYEAQ (reference sequence).

The chain recombines TRBV10-3 with TRBJ1-5; perhaps TRBD1 as D (5 bases). The ends were cut back, 7 bases at V and 4 bases at J, with 11 bases in the middle. The CDR3 is made up of 13 amino acids. Germline loops: CDR1 ENHRY, CDR2 SYGVKD. The CDR3, as DNA: TGTGCCATCAAGGGAGGGGTGAATCAGCCCCAGCATTTT. It encodes CAIKGGVNQPQHF.

The rearrangement uses TRBV28 and TRBJ2-5; 10 bases match TRBD1. CDR1 is MDHEN, CDR2 SYDVKM, per germline. The CDR3 runs 18 residues. V dropped 3 bases and J dropped 1; count of bases not matched to a gene: 11. In DNA, the CDR3 is TGTGCCAGCAGTTTGGGTTCCGGACAGGGGGTTCGCCAAGAGACCCAGTACTTC. It yields the protein CASSLGSGQGVRQETQYF.

This chain joins TRBV2 and TRBJ1-5; 8 nucleotides match TRBD1. Germline lookup yields CDR1 SNHLY and CDR2 FYNNEI. This CDR3 region has 15 residues. V lost 9 bases to trimming and J lost 3 bases; unmatched junction nucleotides: 10. The CDR3 sequence is CASVRRQGINQPQHF. The CDR3 nucleotides are TGTGCCAGTGTGAGGAGACAGGGGATCAATCAGCCCCAGCATTTT. The full variable domain, completed using reference TRBV2 and TRBJ1-5, is EPEVTQTPSHQVTQMGQEVILRCVPISNHLYFYWYRQILGQKVEFLVSFYNNEISEKSEIFDDQFSVERPDGSNFTLKIRSTKLEDSAMYFCASVRRQGINQPQHFGDGTRLSIL.

This clone was seen once. CDR3 amino acids: CASSWKTGAGYTF. The CDR3 DNA reads TGTGCCAGCAGCTGGAAGACAGGGGCTGGCTACACCTTC. The chain carries TRBV27 and TRBJ1-2; 8 positions agree with TRBD1. Germline CDR1 is MNHEY and CDR2 is SMNVEV (reference sequence). The CDR3 consists of 13 residues. After removal of 6 bases from V and 7 bases from J, the junction contained 7 bases not matched to a gene.

About this clone itself: This CDR3 is also generated by other DNA sequences in the sample. The V call is TRBV18, the J call TRBJ1-5; D is uncertain. The ends were cut back, 2 bases at V and 5 bases at J, with 10 bases in the middle. The CDR3 runs 14 residues. Germline V CDR1 and CDR2: KGHSH, LQKENI. The CDR3 sequence: CASSPTGPDQPQHF. The CDR3, as DNA: TGTGCCAGCTCACCAACCGGACCCGATCAGCCCCAGCATTTT.

V is TRBV5-1 and J is TRBJ2-1; D might be TRBD2 (6 bases). V was shortened by 5 bases and J by 5 bases, with 8 bases between the two germline ends. CDR3 length equals 12 residues. Germline V gene data show CDR1 as SGHRS and CDR2 as YFSETQ. The DNA for the CDR3 is TGCGCCAGCAGGGAGGGGAACAATGAGCAGTTCTTC. It is translated as CASREGNNEQFF.

The genes are TRBV28 and TRBJ2-7, with D unclear. CDR3 length: 12 residues. V shed 8 bases and J shed 2 bases, with 10 bases lying between them. Germline values: CDR1 MDHEN, CDR2 SYDVKM. Here the CDR3 reads CASLSPPYEQYF. The CDR3 region has the DNA TGTGCCAGCCTTTCACCCCCCTACGAGCAGTACTTC. Based on the CDR3 plus reference TRBV28 and TRBJ2-7, the full variable domain is DVKVTQSSRYLVKRTGEKVFLECVQDMDHENMFWYRQDPGLGLRLIYFSYDVKMKEKGDIPEGYSVSREKKERFSLILESASTNQTSMYLCASLSPPYEQYFGPGTRLTVT.

Remarks on this clone: Other DNA sequences in the same sample also yield this CDR3. The rearrangement uses TRBV9 and TRBJ1-1, with D uncertain. Between the trimmed V and J ends, which lost 0 bases and 1 base, there was a span of 7 bases. This CDR3 has 14 amino acids. The germline CDR1 and CDR2 sequences are SGDLS and YYNGEE. The CDR3 reads CASSVAAGNTEAFF. CDR3 sequence (DNA): TGTGCCAGCAGCGTAGCCGCAGGGAACACTGAAGCTTTCTTT.

A few counts support this clone. This chain uses TRBV18 with TRBJ2-5; D is uncertain. The CDR3 is made up of 17 amino acids. Trimming left V 2 bases short and J 1 base short, with 17 bases between. Germline V CDR1 and CDR2: KGHSH, LQKENI. CDR3 nucleotide sequence: TGTGCCAGCTCACCAGAGAAACCACGTTATATCCAAGAGACCCAGTACTTC. This sequence encodes CASSPEKPRYIQETQYF.

The chain is built from TRBV6-1 and TRBJ1-1; D is undetermined. The CDR3 runs to 12 residues. Germline assignment: CDR1 MNHNS and CDR2 SASEGT. Trimming left V 0 bases short and J 6 bases short, with 5 bases between. Here the CDR3 DNA reads TGTGCCAGCAGTGAAGCTAGGCCTGAAGCTTTCTTT. Translated: CASSEARPEAFF.

V gene TRBV6-1 combines with J gene TRBJ2-7; D is perhaps TRBD1 (5 bases). The CDR3 length is 12 residues. Between the trimmed V and J ends, which lost 4 bases and 7 bases, there was a span of 11 bases. Germline-derived CDR1 and CDR2 are MNHNS and SASEGT. The CDR3 DNA reads TGTGCCAGCAGTGTAGGCAGGGAAGAGCAGTACTTC. Its translation is CASSVGREEQYF.

The V gene is TRBV11-2, the J gene TRBJ2-7; the match to TRBD2 covers 9 bases. Germline V gene lookup returns CDR1 SGHAT and CDR2 FQNNGV. Trimming took 3 bases from V and 0 from J; bases not matched to a gene: 3. The CDR3 is made up of 15 amino acids. CDR3 DNA sequence: TGTGCCAGCAGCTTCCCTAGCGGGGCCTCCTACGAGCAGTACTTC. It is translated as CASSFPSGASYEQYF.

The rearrangement links TRBV29-1 to TRBJ2-1, with TRBD2 matching 13 bases. V was clipped by 2 bases and J by 8 bases; unmatched bases: 12. Germline CDR1 and CDR2: SQVTM and ANQGSEA. This CDR3 region has 17 residues. CDR3 in amino acids: CSVEPGTSGKFPYEQFF. The DNA for the CDR3 is TGCAGCGTTGAACCCGGGACTAGCGGGAAATTCCCATATGAGCAGTTCTTC.

This chain uses TRBV4-1 with TRBJ2-5; 8 bases map to TRBD2. Germline lookup yields CDR1 MGHRA and CDR2 YSYEKL. This CDR3 has 16 amino acids. J lost 5 bases, V lost 0 bases, and 8 bases had no gene match. CDR3 region: CASSQEARGGGETQYF. CDR3 nucleotide sequence: TGCGCCAGCAGCCAAGAAGCCCGGGGGGGCGGGGAGACCCAGTACTTC.

The chain links TRBV5-4 to TRBJ2-5; D is unresolved. The V gene's germline CDR1 is SGHNT and CDR2 YYREEE (reference sequence). The CDR3 has 13 amino acids. V dropped 4 bases and J dropped 5 bases, with 12 bases sitting between them. CDR3 sequence reads: CASSPRVAETQYF. CDR3 nucleotides: TGTGCCAGCAGCCCTCGCGTTGCGGAGACCCAGTACTTC.

The V and J genes are TRBV5-4 and TRBJ1-1; D gene ambiguous. The CDR3 is 15 amino acids. Germline V lookup: CDR1 SGHNT, CDR2 YYREEE (reference sequence). V lost 1 base and J 2 bases, leaving 12 bases between the germline ends. This CDR3 reads CASSLWAGLNTEAFF. The CDR3 DNA sequence: TGTGCCAGCAGCTTGTGGGCAGGCCTCAACACTGAAGCTTTCTTT.

This clone was detected once. The chain links TRBV27 to TRBJ1-1; 9 bases agree with TRBD1. Germline values: CDR1 MNHEY, CDR2 SMNVEV (reference sequence). After removal of 2 bases from V and 5 bases from J, the junction contained 9 bases not matched to a gene. This CDR3 has 16 residues. CDR3 DNA: TGTGCCAGCAGTTTACGCGGGACAGGGAGTTGGACTGAAGCTTTCTTT. It specifies CASSLRGTGSWTEAFF.

Concerning this clone itself: An end of the junction does not agree with germline; a read error may underlie this. This sequence joins TRBV14 and TRBJ2-3; 7 nucleotides match TRBD2. Germline CDR1 is SGHDN and CDR2 is FVKESK. CDR3 size: 14 residues. CDR3 in DNA: TGTGCCAGCAGCCAAGGACTAGCCTCCCATCGCAGTATTTTT. Protein sequence: CASSQGLASHRSIF.

CDR3 sequence reads: CASRRPTREDGKTEAFF. Here the CDR3 DNA reads TGCGCCAGCCGGAGGCCGACCAGGGAGGACGGGAAAACTGAAGCTTTCTTT. The gene calls are TRBV10-1 and TRBJ1-1; perhaps TRBD1 as D (5 bases). The CDR3 consists of 17 residues. Trimming removed 8 bases at V and 5 bases at J, with 27 bases between. Germline V gives CDR1 WNHNN, CDR2 SYGVQD (reference sequence).

In DNA, the CDR3 is TGTGCCAGCAGCCCTTCGGGAGTTGCGAACACTGAAGCTTTCTTT. Its translation is CASSPSGVANTEAFF. The chain uses TRBV7-9 and TRBJ1-1; D gene ambiguous. Per the germline V gene, CDR1 is SEHNR and CDR2 is FQNEAQ (reference sequence). The CDR3 runs to 15 residues. V was clipped by 5 bases and J by 1 base, with 14 bases between them. Complete variable domain (other parts from reference TRBV7-9 and TRBJ1-1): DTGVSQNPRHKITKRGQNVTFRCDPISEHNRLYWYRQTLGQGPEFLTYFQNEAQLEKSRLLSDRFSAERPKGSFSTLEIQRTEQGDSAMYLCASSPSGVANTEAFFGQGTRLTVV.

The chain employs TRBV28 and TRBJ2-7; weak D call: TRBD1 (6 bases). This CDR3 comprises 14 residues. Germline loops: CDR1 MDHEN, CDR2 SYDVKM. Between the trimmed V and J ends, which lost 6 bases and 2 bases, there was a span of 14 bases. The CDR3 loop reads CASRSPGEAYEQYF. CDR3 DNA: TGTGCCAGCAGGTCCCCAGGGGAAGCCTACGAGCAGTACTTC. Drawing the rest from reference TRBV28 and TRBJ2-7, the complete variable domain is DVKVTQSSRYLVKRTGEKVFLECVQDMDHENMFWYRQDPGLGLRLIYFSYDVKMKEKGDIPEGYSVSREKKERFSLILESASTNQTSMYLCASRSPGEAYEQYFGPGTRLTVT.

CDR3 DNA sequence: TGTGCCTGGAGTGAAAAGAAAGTATCTGGAAACACCATATATTTT. Residues: CAWSEKKVSGNTIYF. This sequence joins TRBV30 and TRBJ1-3, with D unclear. In germline, CDR1 is GTSNPN, CDR2 SVGIG (reference sequence). The CDR3 has 15 residues. V lost 1 base and J lost 1, with 11 bases in between.

The chain employs TRBV9 and TRBJ2-6; maybe TRBD2 (5 bases). V lost 2 bases to trimming and J lost 0 bases, with 9 bases between them. Germline V gene lookup returns CDR1 SGDLS and CDR2 YYNGEE. The CDR3 runs to 16 residues. The CDR3 spells CASSVRGNSGANVLTF. The CDR3 nucleotides read TGTGCCAGCAGCGTTCGAGGGAACTCTGGGGCCAACGTCCTGACTTTC.

The chain has TRBV19 and TRBJ2-7; no firm D call. Germline CDR1 LNHDA, CDR2 SQIVND (reference sequence). The CDR3 is 14 amino acids. V dropped 5 bases and J dropped 2 bases, with 13 bases sitting between them. This chain's CDR3 is CASSLRVGTYEQYF. CDR3 coding DNA: TGTGCCAGTAGTTTACGGGTAGGGACCTACGAGCAGTACTTC.

J is TRBJ1-1 and V is TRBV9, with D perhaps matching TRBD1 (5 bases). The CDR3 runs to 14 residues. V dropped 0 bases and J dropped 4 bases, with 10 bases sitting between them. Germline CDR1 and CDR2: SGDLS and YYNGEE. CDR3 protein: CASSVDRGSTEAFF. In DNA, the CDR3 is TGTGCCAGCAGCGTAGATCGGGGCAGCACTGAAGCTTTCTTT.